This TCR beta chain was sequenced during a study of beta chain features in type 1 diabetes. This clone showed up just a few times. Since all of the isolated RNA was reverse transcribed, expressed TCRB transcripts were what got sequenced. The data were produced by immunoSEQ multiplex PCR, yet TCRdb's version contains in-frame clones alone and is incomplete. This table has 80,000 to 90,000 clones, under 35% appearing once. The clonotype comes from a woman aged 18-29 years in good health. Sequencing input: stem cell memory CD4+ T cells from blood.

In DNA form, the CDR3 reads TGTGCCAGCAGCCTCACGGACCCCGGGGGGACCGGGGAGCTGTTTTTT. Translated, it gives CASSLTDPGGTGELFF. The chain couples TRBV7-6 to TRBJ2-2, with 7 bases matching TRBD2. Germline CDR1 reads SGHVS; CDR2 reads FNYEAQ. V gave up 5 bases and J gave up 5 bases; unmatched junction bases: 11. This CDR3 has 16 amino acids.